These 30 T cell receptor beta chains came from one sample sequenced in a study of blood T cell repertoires in COVID-19. The table came from immunoSEQ multiplex PCR; TCRdb's copy has only in-frame clones and leaves some out. In the table there are approximately 390,000 clones, 80% to 90% of which are singletons. What was sequenced was peripheral blood. The receptors were sampled from an older woman with COVID-19, enrolled during active disease.

The chain employs TRBV7-3 and TRBJ2-2, with D unresolved. With 5 bases removed from V and 6 bases from J, the gap between germline ends came to 13 bases. This CDR3 region has 14 residues. From germline, CDR1 is SGHTA and CDR2 FQGTGA. Written as DNA, the CDR3 is TGTGCCAGCAGCCTCTCTAATTCTCCCGGGGAGCTGTTTTTT. Protein: CASSLSNSPGELFF. Combining the CDR3 with reference TRBV7-3 and TRBJ2-2 gives the whole variable domain GAGVSQTPSNKVTEKGKYVELRCDPISGHTALYWYRQSLGQGPEFLIYFQGTGAADDSGLPNDRFFAVRPEGSVSTLKIQRTERGDSAVYLCASSLSNSPGELFFGEGSRLTVL.

The V gene is TRBV3-1 (or the pseudogene TRBV3-2), the J gene TRBJ1-4; unclear D gene. Per germline, CDR1 LGHDT and CDR2 YNNKEL (reference sequence). The CDR3 covers 14 residues. V dropped 1 base and J dropped 8 bases, with 11 bases sitting between them. The CDR3 spells CASSQGSGVEKLFF. The CDR3 DNA reads TGTGCCAGCAGCCAAGGATCCGGGGTCGAAAAACTGTTTTTT.

This rearrangement joins TRBV6-5 to TRBJ2-1; 10 bases fit TRBD2. In germline, CDR1 is MNHEY, CDR2 SVGAGI. The trim removed 5 bases at V and 10 bases at J, leaving 11 bases unmatched. This CDR3 is built from 15 residues. The CDR3 bases are TGTGCCAGCAGTCCCGGTGGTGGTAGCGGGGGGGAGCAGTTCTTC. Translation gives CASSPGGGSGGEQFF.

This chain links TRBV28 with TRBJ1-1; 8 nucleotides align to TRBD1. V dropped 8 bases and J dropped 7; count of bases not matched to a gene: 12. The CDR3 is made up of 14 amino acids. Looked up from germline, CDR1 is MDHEN and CDR2 is SYDVKM. The CDR3 spells CASRPFLGQVEAFF. The CDR3 DNA reads as TGTGCCAGCCGCCCCTTCTTGGGACAGGTTGAAGCTTTCTTT.

CDR3 bases: TGTGCCAGTAGTATAACGGGGGGGGACTATGGCTACACCTTC. Translating gives CASSITGGDYGYTF. The chain joins TRBV19 to TRBJ1-2, with a possible D match to TRBD1 (5 bases). With 2 bases removed from V and 3 bases from J, the gap between germline ends came to 10 bases. The CDR3 extends over 14 amino acids. Germline V gene data show CDR1 as LNHDA and CDR2 as SQIVND (reference sequence).

The rearrangement links TRBV5-1 to TRBJ2-2, with D tentatively TRBD2 (6 bases). CDR3 length equals 16 residues. The germline V and J ends were trimmed by 3 bases and 2 bases, with 14 bases remaining between them. In germline, CDR1 is SGHRS, CDR2 YFSETQ. CDR3 region: CASSSTGTRNTGELFF. CDR3 sequence (DNA): TGCGCCAGCAGCTCCACCGGGACTCGAAACACCGGGGAGCTGTTTTTT.

The chain employs TRBV5-1 and TRBJ1-4; weak D call: TRBD1 (6 bases). In germline, CDR1 is SGHRS, CDR2 YFSETQ. The CDR3 length is 17 residues. V lost 0 bases to trimming and J lost 4 bases, with 16 bases between them. DNA of the CDR3: TGCGCCAGCAGCTTGGTTGGCAGGGGTGATGGTAATGAAAAACTGTTTTTT. It codes for CASSLVGRGDGNEKLFF.

The gene calls are TRBV5-6 and TRBJ1-2; a weak D match, TRBD1 (5 bases). Germline CDR1 reads SGHDT; CDR2 reads YYEEEE. CDR3 length: 14 amino acids. V was pared by 5 bases and J by 4 bases, with 15 bases between. The CDR3 here is CASRATTGLYGYTF. In DNA form, the CDR3 reads TGTGCCAGCAGAGCCACTACAGGCCTCTATGGCTACACCTTC. Together with reference TRBV5-6 and TRBJ1-2, the CDR3 gives the full variable domain: DAGVTQSPTHLIKTRGQQVTLRCSPKSGHDTVSWYQQALGQGPQFIFQYYEEEERQRGNFPDRFSGHQFPNYSSELNVNALLLGDSALYLCASRATTGLYGYTFGSGTRLTVV.

This chain connects TRBV4-1 to TRBJ2-3, with 11 bases matching TRBD2. The germline V gene has CDR1 MGHRA and CDR2 YSYEKL. The CDR3 totals 17 residues. J was trimmed by 2 bases and V by 2 bases; bases with no gene match: 6. CDR3 loop: CASSQLLAGANTDTQYF. The CDR3 DNA reads TGCGCCAGCAGCCAACTACTAGCGGGGGCCAACACAGATACGCAGTATTTT.

This clone was detected a few times. The chain employs TRBV5-4 and TRBJ2-4; 12 nucleotides agree with TRBD1. The length of the CDR3 is 18 residues. V gave up 0 bases and J gave up 0 bases; unmatched junction bases: 4. The germline V gene has CDR1 SGHNT and CDR2 YYREEE (reference sequence). CDR3 coding DNA: TGTGCCAGCAGCTTGGGGGGACAGGGGGCTAGAGCCAAAAACATTCAGTACTTC. This encodes CASSLGGQGARAKNIQYF.

The chain has TRBV2 and TRBJ2-2, with 8 bases lining up with TRBD1. In germline, CDR1 is SNHLY, CDR2 FYNNEI. The V and J ends lost 5 bases and 7 bases, in that order; junction bases with no gene match: 12. This CDR3 contains 16 residues. This chain's CDR3 is CASSWAGRGRSGELFF. CDR3 sequence (DNA): TGTGCCAGCAGTTGGGCGGGCAGGGGGCGTAGCGGGGAGCTGTTTTTT.

This rearrangement joins TRBV30 to TRBJ2-7, with 7 bases identical to TRBD1. The V gene's germline CDR1 is GTSNPN and CDR2 SVGIG (reference sequence). This CDR3 spans 15 amino acids. The junction had 10 bases not matched to a gene; V was cut back by 0 bases and J by 5 bases. The CDR3 DNA sequence: TGTGCCTGGAGTGTAGGGGGCCCTCAGTGGGACGAGCAGTACTTC. Protein sequence: CAWSVGGPQWDEQYF.

This chain links TRBV3-1 (or the pseudogene TRBV3-2) with TRBJ2-5; 8 bases are shared with TRBD2. CDR3 length: 15 amino acids. The ends lost 0 bases at V and 4 bases at J; junction bases unmatched: 4. CDR1 LGHDT and CDR2 YNNKEL come from the germline V gene (reference sequence). For the CDR3, the DNA is TGTGCCAGCAGCCAAGATCGCCTAGCGGGAGAGACCCAGTACTTC. It encodes CASSQDRLAGETQYF.

V gene TRBV5-1 combines with J gene TRBJ2-5; a possible D gene is TRBD2 (6 bases). V dropped 4 bases and J dropped 5 bases, with 9 bases sitting between them. Germline V CDR1 and CDR2: SGHRS, YFSETQ. CDR3 size: 12 residues. As DNA, the CDR3 is TGCGCCAGCAGCGCTAGCGCGGAGACCCAGTACTTC. This translates into CASSASAETQYF.

The chain couples TRBV24-1 to TRBJ2-5; D might be TRBD2 (6 bases). V was pared by 2 bases and J by 5 bases, with 17 bases between. CDR1 KGHDR and CDR2 SFDVKD come from the germline V gene. This CDR3 spans 16 amino acids. The CDR3 DNA follows: TGTGCCACCAGTGATTCAGGACTGGGGGGTAGTGAGACCCAGTACTTC. Amino acid sequence: CATSDSGLGGSETQYF.

This clone was picked up a small number of times. The chain recombines TRBV9 with TRBJ1-1, with a tentative D call TRBD1 (6 bases). Germline CDR1 reads SGDLS; CDR2 reads YYNGEE. V lost 0 bases to trimming and J lost 5 bases, with 14 bases between them. CDR3 size: 15 residues. CDR3 loop: CASSVAKGEGTEAFF. The CDR3 region has the DNA TGTGCCAGCAGCGTAGCGAAGGGGGAGGGAACTGAAGCTTTCTTT.

V usage is TRBV9 and J usage is TRBJ2-5; 7 nucleotides align to TRBD1. Losses at the gene ends were 4 bases for V and 2 bases for J; bases not matched to a gene: 11. Germline CDR1 SGDLS, CDR2 YYNGEE. CDR3 size: 16 residues. The DNA of the CDR3 is TGTGCCAGCAGCATCCGAGGGGGCGGACCACAAGAGACCCAGTACTTC. Translated: CASSIRGGGPQETQYF. Combining the CDR3 with reference TRBV9 and TRBJ2-5 gives the whole variable domain DSGVTQTPKHLITATGQRVTLRCSPRSGDLSVYWYQQSLDQGLQFLIQYYNGEERAKGNILERFSAQQFPDLHSELNLSSLELGDSALYFCASSIRGGGPQETQYFGPGTRLLVL.

As regards this clone: One end of the junction fails to match germline, which may point to a read error. This chain connects TRBV20-1 to TRBJ1-1, with TRBD1 identical over 7 bases. The germline gives CDR1 DFQATT, CDR2 SNEGSKA (reference sequence). The CDR3 covers 11 residues. In nucleotides, the CDR3 is TGCAGTGCCAGGGGGGCTACTGGAGCTTTCTTT. It specifies CSARGATGAFF.

V and J are TRBV10-3 and TRBJ2-1; D is uncertain. The CDR3 has 12 amino acids. The V end was cut by 2 bases, the J end by 8 bases, with 7 bases between. CDR1 ENHRY and CDR2 SYGVKD come from the germline V gene. CDR3 protein: CAISETGDEQFF. The CDR3 DNA follows: TGTGCCATCAGTGAGACCGGTGATGAGCAGTTCTTC.

The chain carries TRBV18 and TRBJ1-2, with TRBD1 identical over 11 bases. The CDR3 loop spans 14 amino acids. Trimming cost V 6 bases and J 7 bases; bases outside gene matches: 7. Germline values: CDR1 KGHSH, CDR2 LQKENI. The CDR3 loop reads CASSRTGTGGGYTF. CDR3 in DNA: TGTGCCAGCTCGCGCACCGGGACAGGGGGTGGCTACACCTTC.

The V gene is TRBV4-1, the J gene TRBJ2-7; a possible D gene is TRBD1 (5 bases). Germline V lookup: CDR1 MGHRA, CDR2 YSYEKL. Trimming took off 4 bases at V and 2 bases at J, with 15 bases between the two ends. This CDR3 region has 15 residues. CDR3 DNA: TGCGCCAGCAGCCCAGGGCCAGGGATAGCCTACGAGCAGTACTTC. Its protein is CASSPGPGIAYEQYF.

The chain recombines TRBV5-6 with TRBJ2-7; no reliable D call. This CDR3 has 14 residues. Germline-derived CDR1 and CDR2 are SGHDT and YYEEEE. V lost 1 base to trimming and J lost 4 bases, with 12 bases between them. CDR3 sequence (DNA): TGTGCCAGCAGCTTGCGTCTGACCAGGTACGAGCAGTACTTC. This encodes CASSLRLTRYEQYF.

V and J are TRBV5-1 and TRBJ2-1; 10 bases match TRBD1. The germline CDR1 and CDR2 sequences are SGHRS and YFSETQ. This CDR3 has 15 amino acids. V was pared by 1 base and J by 5 bases, with 3 bases of the junction left unmatched. The CDR3 loop is CASSLRDRGNNEQFF. The CDR3 nucleotides are TGCGCCAGCAGCTTGAGGGACAGGGGTAACAATGAGCAGTTCTTC.

The chain employs TRBV24-1 and TRBJ1-2; a weak D match, TRBD1 (5 bases). This CDR3 is built from 14 residues. The V gene lost 3 bases and the J gene lost 0 bases, with 7 bases spanning the gap. From germline, CDR1 is KGHDR and CDR2 SFDVKD. This CDR3 is CATSDMTANYGYTF. The CDR3 coding sequence is TGTGCCACCAGTGATATGACAGCTAACTATGGCTACACCTTC.

CDR3 in amino acids: CATSPQGGYYGYTF. In nucleotides, the CDR3 is TGTGCCACCAGCCCGCAGGGGGGCTACTATGGCTACACCTTC. This chain uses TRBV15 with TRBJ1-2; 7 nucleotides agree with TRBD1. The ends lost 5 bases at V and 3 bases at J; junction bases unmatched: 6. Per germline, CDR1 LNHNV and CDR2 YYDKDF (reference sequence). This CDR3 is built from 14 residues.

The V call is TRBV7-9, the J call TRBJ1-6, with 7 bases lining up with TRBD1. V lost 5 bases and J lost 6; bases outside the gene matches: 10. Germline CDR1 SEHNR, CDR2 FQNEAQ (reference sequence). The CDR3 loop spans 16 amino acids. CDR3 bases: TGTGCCAGCAGCCCCGACAGGGTTTCGGTTAATTCACCCCTCCACTTT. Protein sequence: CASSPDRVSVNSPLHF.

The rearrangement uses TRBV10-3 and TRBJ2-5; 9 bases agree with TRBD1. The germline V gene has CDR1 ENHRY and CDR2 SYGVKD. The CDR3 is 14 residues long. After removal of 4 bases from V and 5 bases from J, the junction contained 5 bases not matched to a gene. CDR3 coding DNA: TGTGCCATCAGTGGGGGACAGGGCCGGGAGACCCAGTACTTC. Translation: CAISGGQGRETQYF.

V and J are TRBV18 and TRBJ1-6; D gene unclear. The ends were cut back, 3 bases at V and 0 bases at J, with 9 bases in the middle. The CDR3 is 16 residues long. Germline V gives CDR1 KGHSH, CDR2 LQKENI. In nucleotides, the CDR3 is TGTGCCAGCTCACCGTCCCTTAGCTCCTATAATTCACCCCTCCACTTT. This sequence encodes CASSPSLSSYNSPLHF.

The genes are TRBV6-5 and TRBJ2-7; the D gene is possibly TRBD1 (5 bases). Trimming cost V 2 bases and J 0 bases, with 8 bases left between them. Germline V lookup: CDR1 MNHEY, CDR2 SVGAGI. This CDR3 is built from 14 residues. CDR3 DNA sequence: TGTGCCAGCAGTTACAACAGGCGCTCCTACGAGCAGTACTTC. This codes for CASSYNRRSYEQYF.

The chain has TRBV7-2 and TRBJ1-2; D may be TRBD1 (6 bases). CDR1 is SGHTA and CDR2 is FQGNSA in the germline V gene. Trimming stripped 4 bases from V and 2 bases from J, with 14 bases between. CDR3 length equals 15 residues. CDR3 bases: TGTGCCAGCAGCTCCCGCCCAGGGGCGAACTATGGCTACACCTTC. Translation gives CASSSRPGANYGYTF.